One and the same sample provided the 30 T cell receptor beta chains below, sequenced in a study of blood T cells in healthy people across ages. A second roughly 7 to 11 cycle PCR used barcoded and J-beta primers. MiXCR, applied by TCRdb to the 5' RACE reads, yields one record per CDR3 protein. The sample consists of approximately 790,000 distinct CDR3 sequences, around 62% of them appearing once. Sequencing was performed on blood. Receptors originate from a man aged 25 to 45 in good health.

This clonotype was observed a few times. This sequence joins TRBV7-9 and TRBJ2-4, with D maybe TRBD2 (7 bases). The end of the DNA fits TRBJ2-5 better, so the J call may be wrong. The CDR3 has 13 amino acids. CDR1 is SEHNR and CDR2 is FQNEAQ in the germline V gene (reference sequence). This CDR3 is CASNEGGQETQYF. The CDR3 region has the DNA TGTGCCAGCAACGAGGGGGGGCAAGAGACCCAGTACTTC.

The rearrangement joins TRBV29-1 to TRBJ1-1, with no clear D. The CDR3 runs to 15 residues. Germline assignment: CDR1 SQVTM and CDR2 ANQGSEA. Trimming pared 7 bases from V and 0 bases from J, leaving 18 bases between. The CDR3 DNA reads TGCAGCGCTCGACGGGATGCACTCATGAACACTGAAGCTTTCTTT. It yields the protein CSARRDALMNTEAFF.

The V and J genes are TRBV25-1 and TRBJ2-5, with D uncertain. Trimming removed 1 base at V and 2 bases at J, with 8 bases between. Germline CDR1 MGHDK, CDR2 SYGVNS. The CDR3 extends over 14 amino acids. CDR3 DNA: TGTGCCAGCAGTGAATCCCGGGTTCAAGAGACCCAGTACTTC. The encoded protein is CASSESRVQETQYF.

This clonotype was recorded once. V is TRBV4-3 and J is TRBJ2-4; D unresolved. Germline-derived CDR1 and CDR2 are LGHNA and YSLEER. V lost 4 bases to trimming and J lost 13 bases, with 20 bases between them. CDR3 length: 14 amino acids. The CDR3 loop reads CASSPRGDGYAQYF. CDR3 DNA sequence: TGCGCCAGCAGCCCCAGAGGTGATGGATACGCGCAGTACTTC.

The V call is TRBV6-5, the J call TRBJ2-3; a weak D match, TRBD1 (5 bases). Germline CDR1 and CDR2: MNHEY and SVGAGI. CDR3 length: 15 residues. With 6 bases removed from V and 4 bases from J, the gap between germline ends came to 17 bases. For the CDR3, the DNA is TGTGCCAGCAGACTGATAAACCTAGGGGCAGATACGCAGTATTTT. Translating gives CASRLINLGADTQYF.

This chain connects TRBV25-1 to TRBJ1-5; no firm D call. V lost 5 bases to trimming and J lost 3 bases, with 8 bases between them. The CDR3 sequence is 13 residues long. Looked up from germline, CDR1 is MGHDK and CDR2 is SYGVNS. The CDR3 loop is CASSPRTNQPQHF. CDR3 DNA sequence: TGTGCCAGCAGTCCCCGAACCAATCAGCCCCAGCATTTT. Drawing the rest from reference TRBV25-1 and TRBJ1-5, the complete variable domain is EADIYQTPRYLVIGTGKKITLECSQTMGHDKMYWYQQDPGMELHLIHYSYGVNSTEKGDLSSESTVSRIRTEHFPLTLESARPSHTSQYLCASSPRTNQPQHFGDGTRLSIL.

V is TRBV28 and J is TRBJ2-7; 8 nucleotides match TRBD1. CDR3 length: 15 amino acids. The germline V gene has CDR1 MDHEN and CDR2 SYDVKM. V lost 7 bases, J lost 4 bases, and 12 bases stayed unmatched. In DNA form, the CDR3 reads TGTGCCAGCACCAAAGGACAGGGTTTAAGGTACGAGCAGTACTTC. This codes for CASTKGQGLRYEQYF.

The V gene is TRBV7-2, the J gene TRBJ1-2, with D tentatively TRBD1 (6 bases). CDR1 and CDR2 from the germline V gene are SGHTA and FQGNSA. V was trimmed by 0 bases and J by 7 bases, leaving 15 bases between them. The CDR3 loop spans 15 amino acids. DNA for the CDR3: TGTGCCAGCAGCTTAGCCACAGGGAGGGAACGTGGCTACACCTTC. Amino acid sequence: CASSLATGRERGYTF. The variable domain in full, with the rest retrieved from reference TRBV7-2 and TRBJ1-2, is GAGVSQSPSNKVTEKGKDVELRCDPISGHTALYWYRQSLGQGLEFLIYFQGNSAPDKSGLPSDRFSAERTGGSVSTLTIQRTQQEDSAVYLCASSLATGRERGYTFGSGTRLTVV.

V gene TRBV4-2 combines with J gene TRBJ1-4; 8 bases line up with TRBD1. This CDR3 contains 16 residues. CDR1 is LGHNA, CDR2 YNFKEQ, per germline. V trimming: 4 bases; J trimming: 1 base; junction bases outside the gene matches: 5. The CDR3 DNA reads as TGTGCCAGCAGCCCCCAAGGACAGGGAACTAATGAAAAACTGTTTTTT. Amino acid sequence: CASSPQGQGTNEKLFF.

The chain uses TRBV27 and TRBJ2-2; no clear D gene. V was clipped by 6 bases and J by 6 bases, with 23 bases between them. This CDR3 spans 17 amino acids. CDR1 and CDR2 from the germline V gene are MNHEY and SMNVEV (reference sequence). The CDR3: CASSQTLGQPPSGELFF. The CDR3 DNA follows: TGTGCCAGCAGCCAAACATTGGGCCAACCGCCCTCCGGGGAGCTGTTTTTT.

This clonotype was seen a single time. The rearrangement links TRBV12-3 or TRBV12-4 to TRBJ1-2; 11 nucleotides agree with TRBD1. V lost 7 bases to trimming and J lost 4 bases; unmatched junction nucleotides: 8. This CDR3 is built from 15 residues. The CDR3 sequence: CASTGGQGAGYGYTF. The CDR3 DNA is TGTGCCAGCACCGGCGGACAGGGGGCCGGCTATGGCTACACCTTC.

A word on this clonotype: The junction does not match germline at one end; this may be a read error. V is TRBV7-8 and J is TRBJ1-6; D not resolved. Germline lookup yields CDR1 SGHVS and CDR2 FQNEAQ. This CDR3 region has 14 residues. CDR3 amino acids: CARSLKQNRSPLHF. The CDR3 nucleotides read TGTGCCCGCAGCTTAAAACAGAATCGTTCACCCCTCCACTTT.

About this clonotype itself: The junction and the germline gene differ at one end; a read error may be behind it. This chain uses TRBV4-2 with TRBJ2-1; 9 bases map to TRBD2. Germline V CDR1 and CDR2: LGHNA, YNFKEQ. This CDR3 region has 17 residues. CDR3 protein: CAGSQVSPAGGSDEQFF. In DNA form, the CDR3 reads TGTGCCGGCAGCCAAGTTTCCCCAGCGGGGGGCTCGGATGAGCAGTTCTTC.

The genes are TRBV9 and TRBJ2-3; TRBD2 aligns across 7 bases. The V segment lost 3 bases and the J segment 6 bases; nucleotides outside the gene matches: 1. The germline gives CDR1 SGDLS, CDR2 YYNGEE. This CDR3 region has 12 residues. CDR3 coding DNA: TGTGCCAGCAGCGGGCGGGAGGATACGCAGTATTTT. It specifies CASSGREDTQYF.

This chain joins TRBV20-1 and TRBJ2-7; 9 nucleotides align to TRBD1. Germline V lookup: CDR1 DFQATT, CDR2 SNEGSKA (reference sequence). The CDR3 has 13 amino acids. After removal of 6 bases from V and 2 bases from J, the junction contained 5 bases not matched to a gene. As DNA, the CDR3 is TGCAGTGCCACGGGACAGGGTACCTACGAGCAGTACTTC. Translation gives CSATGQGTYEQYF.

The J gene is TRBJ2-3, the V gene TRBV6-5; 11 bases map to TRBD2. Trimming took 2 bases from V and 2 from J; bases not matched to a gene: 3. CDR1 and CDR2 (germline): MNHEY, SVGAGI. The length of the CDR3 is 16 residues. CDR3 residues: CASSYTTSGVTDTQYF. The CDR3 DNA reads TGTGCCAGCAGTTACACGACTAGCGGGGTCACAGATACGCAGTATTTT.

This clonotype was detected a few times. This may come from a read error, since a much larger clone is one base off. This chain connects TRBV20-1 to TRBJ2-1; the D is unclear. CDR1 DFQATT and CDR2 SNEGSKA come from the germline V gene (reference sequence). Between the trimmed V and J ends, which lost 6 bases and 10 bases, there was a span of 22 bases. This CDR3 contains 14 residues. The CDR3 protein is CSAHVAGSTYEQFF. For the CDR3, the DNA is TGCAGTGCACACGTAGCCGGATCCACCTACGAGCAGTTCTTC.

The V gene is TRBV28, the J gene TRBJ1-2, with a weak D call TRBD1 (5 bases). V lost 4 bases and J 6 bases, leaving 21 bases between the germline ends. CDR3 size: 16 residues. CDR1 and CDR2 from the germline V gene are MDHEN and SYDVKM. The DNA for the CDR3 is TGTGCCAGCAGTTCCAAAGGGACTGCATTGGGCGATGGCTACACCTTC. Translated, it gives CASSSKGTALGDGYTF.

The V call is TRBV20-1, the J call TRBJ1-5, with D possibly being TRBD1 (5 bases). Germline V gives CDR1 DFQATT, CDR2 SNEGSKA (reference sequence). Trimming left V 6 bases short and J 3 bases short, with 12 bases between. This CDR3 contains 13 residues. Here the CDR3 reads CSAQDTNNQPQHF. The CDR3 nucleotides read TGCAGTGCCCAGGACACAAACAATCAGCCCCAGCATTTT.

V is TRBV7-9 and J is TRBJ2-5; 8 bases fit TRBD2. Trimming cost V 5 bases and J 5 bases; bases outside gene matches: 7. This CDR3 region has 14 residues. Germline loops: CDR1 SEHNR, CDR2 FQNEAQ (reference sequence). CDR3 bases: TGTGCCAGCAGCCAAAGGACTAGCACGGAGACCCAGTACTTC. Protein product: CASSQRTSTETQYF.

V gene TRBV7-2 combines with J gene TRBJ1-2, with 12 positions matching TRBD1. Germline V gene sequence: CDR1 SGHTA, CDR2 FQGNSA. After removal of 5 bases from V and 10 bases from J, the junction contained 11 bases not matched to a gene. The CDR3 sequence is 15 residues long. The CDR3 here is CASSPDRDRGHAYTF. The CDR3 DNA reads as TGTGCCAGCAGCCCAGACCGGGACAGGGGGCATGCCTACACCTTC.

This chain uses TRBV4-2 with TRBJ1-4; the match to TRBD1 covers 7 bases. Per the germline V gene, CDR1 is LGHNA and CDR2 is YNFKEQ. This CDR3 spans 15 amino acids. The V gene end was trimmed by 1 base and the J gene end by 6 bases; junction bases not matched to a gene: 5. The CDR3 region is CASSQGQGVYEKLFF. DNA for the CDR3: TGTGCCAGCAGCCAAGGGCAGGGGGTTTATGAAAAACTGTTTTTT.

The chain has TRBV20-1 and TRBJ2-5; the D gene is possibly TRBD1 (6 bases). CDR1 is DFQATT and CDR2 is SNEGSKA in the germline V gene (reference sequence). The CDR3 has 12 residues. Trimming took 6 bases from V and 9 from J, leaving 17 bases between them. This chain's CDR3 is CSAPQGNGAQYF. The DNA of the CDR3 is TGCAGTGCCCCCCAGGGGAACGGGGCCCAGTACTTC.

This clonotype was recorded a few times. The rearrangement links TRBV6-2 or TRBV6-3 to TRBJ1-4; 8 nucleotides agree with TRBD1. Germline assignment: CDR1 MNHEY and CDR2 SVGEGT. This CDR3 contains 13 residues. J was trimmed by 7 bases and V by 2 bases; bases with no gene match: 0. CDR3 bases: TGTGCCAGCAGTTACGACAGGGGTGAAAAACTGTTTTTT. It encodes CASSYDRGEKLFF.

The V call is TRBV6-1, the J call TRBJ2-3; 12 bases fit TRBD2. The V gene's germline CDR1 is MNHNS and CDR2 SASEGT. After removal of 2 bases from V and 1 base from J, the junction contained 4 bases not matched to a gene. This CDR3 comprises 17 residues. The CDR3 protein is CASSERASGGGTDTQYF. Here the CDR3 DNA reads TGTGCCAGCAGTGAAAGGGCTAGCGGGGGGGGCACAGATACGCAGTATTTT.

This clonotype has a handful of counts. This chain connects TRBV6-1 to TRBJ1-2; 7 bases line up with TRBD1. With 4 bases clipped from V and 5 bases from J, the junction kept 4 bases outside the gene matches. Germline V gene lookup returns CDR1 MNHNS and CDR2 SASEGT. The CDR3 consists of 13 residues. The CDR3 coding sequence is TGTGCCAGCAGTGTTGAACAGGGGTATGGCTACACCTTC. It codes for CASSVEQGYGYTF.

The CDR3 DNA reads as TGTGCCAGCAGTTTACGCGGGAGGATGAGAGCAGATACGCAGTATTTT. Translating gives CASSLRGRMRADTQYF. The V gene is TRBV12-3 or TRBV12-4, the J gene TRBJ2-3; 8 bases map to TRBD2. V gave up 2 bases and J gave up 4 bases; unmatched junction bases: 8. There are 16 residues in the CDR3.

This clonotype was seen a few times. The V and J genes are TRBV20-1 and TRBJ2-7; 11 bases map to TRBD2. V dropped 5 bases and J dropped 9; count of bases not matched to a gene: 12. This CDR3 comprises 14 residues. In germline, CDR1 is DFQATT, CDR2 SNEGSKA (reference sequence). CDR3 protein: CSAPPTTSGGRQYF. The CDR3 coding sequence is TGCAGTGCTCCCCCCACTACTAGCGGGGGTAGGCAGTACTTC.

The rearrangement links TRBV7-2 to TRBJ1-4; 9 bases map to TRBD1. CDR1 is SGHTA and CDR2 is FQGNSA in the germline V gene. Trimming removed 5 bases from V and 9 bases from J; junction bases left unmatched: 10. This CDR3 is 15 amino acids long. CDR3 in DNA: TGTGCCAGCAGCCCAGAACAGGGGGCCCTTAAAAAACTGTTTTTT. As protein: CASSPEQGALKKLFF.

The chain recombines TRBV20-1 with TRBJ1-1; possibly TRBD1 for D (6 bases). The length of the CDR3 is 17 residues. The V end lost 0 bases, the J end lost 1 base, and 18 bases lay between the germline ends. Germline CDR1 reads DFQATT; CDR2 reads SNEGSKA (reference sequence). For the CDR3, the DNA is TGCAGTGCTAGAGACCTAACTCGGGGGGCGGCGAACACTGAAGCTTTCTTT. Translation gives CSARDLTRGAANTEAFF.